The 21 T cell receptor beta chains below come from one sample, sequenced in a study of cytomegalovirus exposure and HLA in healthy donors. PCR amplification relied on 60 Vbeta primers (plus 13 Jbeta primers). Repertoires were generated with immunoSEQ multiplex PCR, while TCRdb's copy carries only in-frame clones and drops some. The repertoire consists of around 170,000 clones, with more than 75% occurring once and the leading ten covering roughly 0.75%. Material for sequencing was PBMCs. These receptors came from a woman under 30 in good health and CMV-seronegative.

The chain is built from TRBV6-5 and TRBJ2-5; D may be TRBD1 (7 bases). The V and J ends lost 4 bases and 5 bases respectively, with 14 bases between them. Per germline, CDR1 MNHEY and CDR2 SVGAGI. The CDR3 runs to 14 residues. CDR3 region: CASSWGRGEETQYF. The CDR3 DNA follows: TGTGCCAGCAGTTGGGGCAGGGGGGAGGAGACCCAGTACTTC.

The J gene is TRBJ1-1, the V gene TRBV7-9, with 9 bases aligning to TRBD1. V was pared by 5 bases and J by 5 bases, with 15 bases of the junction left unmatched. The germline CDR1 and CDR2 sequences are SEHNR and FQNEAQ (reference sequence). This CDR3 region has 17 residues. This CDR3 is CASSPRFGQGPQTEAFF. Written as DNA, the CDR3 is TGTGCCAGCAGCCCTCGTTTCGGACAGGGGCCGCAGACTGAAGCTTTCTTT.

V gene TRBV5-1 combines with J gene TRBJ1-4; D may be TRBD1 (5 bases). The CDR3 consists of 15 residues. Trimming took 4 bases from V and 7 from J, leaving 17 bases between them. The germline CDR1 and CDR2 sequences are SGHRS and YFSETQ. The CDR3: CASSPEPGYSEKLFF. The CDR3 DNA reads TGCGCCAGCAGCCCGGAACCAGGGTACTCTGAAAAACTGTTTTTT.

The chain combines TRBV5-1 with TRBJ2-7; 7 bases line up with TRBD1. The junction had 10 bases not matched to a gene; V was cut back by 3 bases and J by 1 base. The germline V gene has CDR1 SGHRS and CDR2 YFSETQ. The CDR3 spans 16 residues. The CDR3 sequence: CASSSTGTAYSYEQYF. In DNA, the CDR3 is TGCGCCAGCAGCTCGACCGGGACAGCCTATTCCTACGAGCAGTACTTC. Full variable domain (outside the CDR3, taken from reference TRBV5-1 and TRBJ2-7): KAGVTQTPRYLIKTRGQQVTLSCSPISGHRSVSWYQQTPGQGLQFLFEYFSETQRNKGNFPGRFSGRQFSNSRSEMNVSTLELGDSALYLCASSSTGTAYSYEQYFGPGTRLTVT.

V is TRBV6-5 and J is TRBJ2-5, with D uncertain. CDR1 is MNHEY and CDR2 is SVGAGI in the germline V gene. The CDR3 length is 14 residues. V was trimmed by 3 bases and J by 3 bases, leaving 11 bases between them. Here the CDR3 DNA reads TGTGCCAGCAGTTATTACGCGGCGAAAGAGACCCAGTACTTC. The encoded protein is CASSYYAAKETQYF.

This clone was seen only a few times. The rearrangement joins TRBV27 to TRBJ2-7; D gene uncertain. V lost 2 bases, J lost 4 bases, and 12 bases lay in between. This CDR3 has 14 amino acids. Germline V lookup: CDR1 MNHEY, CDR2 SMNVEV (reference sequence). The CDR3 sequence: CASSLASWHYEQYF. The CDR3 nucleotides are TGTGCCAGCAGTTTAGCTTCATGGCATTACGAGCAGTACTTC.

The genes are TRBV18 and TRBJ2-5, with TRBD2 as a possible D gene (6 bases). Germline-derived CDR1 and CDR2 are KGHSH and LQKENI. The CDR3 extends over 16 amino acids. With 3 bases removed from V and 1 base from J, the gap between germline ends came to 15 bases. The CDR3 region has the DNA TGTGCCAGCTCACCTCTCGAGGTAGCGGTCCAAGAGACCCAGTACTTC. Translating gives CASSPLEVAVQETQYF.

This sequence joins TRBV6-5 and TRBJ2-7, with 7 bases aligning to TRBD1. Germline V gene data show CDR1 as MNHEY and CDR2 as SVGAGI. Losses at the gene ends were 6 bases for V and 3 bases for J; bases not matched to a gene: 8. The CDR3 has 14 amino acids. The CDR3 sequence: CASRSTGASYEQYF. CDR3 in DNA: TGTGCCAGCAGGTCAACAGGGGCAAGCTACGAGCAGTACTTC.

The J gene is TRBJ2-7, the V gene TRBV5-8; TRBD1 agrees at 9 bases. The junction had 9 bases not matched to a gene; V was cut back by 0 bases and J by 5 bases. The germline gives CDR1 SGHTS, CDR2 YDEGEE. The CDR3 runs 16 residues. For the CDR3, the DNA is TGTGCCAGCAGCTTGGGTTTCGGGACAGGGTGGGACGAGCAGTACTTC. This sequence encodes CASSLGFGTGWDEQYF.

The chain employs TRBV19 and TRBJ2-5; TRBD1 aligns across 7 bases. The CDR3 covers 13 residues. V lost 5 bases and J lost 2; bases outside the gene matches: 2. CDR1 and CDR2 from the germline V gene are LNHDA and SQIVND (reference sequence). CDR3 nucleotide sequence: TGTGCCAGTAGTGAACAGGGGCAAGAGACCCAGTACTTC. Its protein product is CASSEQGQETQYF.

V usage is TRBV19 and J usage is TRBJ1-5; weak D call: TRBD1 (6 bases). Germline V gene lookup returns CDR1 LNHDA and CDR2 SQIVND (reference sequence). The ends were cut back, 7 bases at V and 2 bases at J, with 12 bases in the middle. The CDR3 has 14 residues. The CDR3 DNA sequence: TGTGCCAGTACCCACAGGGTGGGCAATCAGCCCCAGCATTTT. Translated, it gives CASTHRVGNQPQHF.

Only a few counts were recorded for this clone. Here the CDR3 reads CASSPSPGQGFTEAFF. The DNA for the CDR3 is TGTGCCAGCAGTCCGAGTCCGGGACAGGGGTTCACTGAAGCTTTCTTT. The chain combines TRBV7-9 with TRBJ1-1, with TRBD1 matching over 10 bases. The germline V gene encodes CDR1 SEHNR and CDR2 FQNEAQ (reference sequence). The J segment lost 4 bases and the V segment lost 6 bases, leaving 11 bases of the junction unmatched. The CDR3 runs to 16 residues.

V usage is TRBV11-2 and J usage is TRBJ2-2, with 9 bases lining up with TRBD1. There are 16 residues in the CDR3. With V trimmed by 5 bases and J by 6 bases, 10 bases remained unmatched. In germline, CDR1 is SGHAT, CDR2 FQNNGV. This CDR3 is CASSSNRGPGAGELFF. The CDR3 DNA sequence: TGTGCCAGCAGCAGCAACAGGGGGCCGGGGGCCGGGGAGCTGTTTTTT.

This chain joins TRBV6-5 and TRBJ2-7, with D hard to call. V gave up 6 bases and J gave up 2 bases, with 8 bases separating them. This CDR3 has 12 residues. Germline CDR1 is MNHEY and CDR2 is SVGAGI. The CDR3 reads CASRYGAYEQYF. CDR3 nucleotide sequence: TGTGCCAGCAGATACGGAGCCTACGAGCAGTACTTC.

The V and J genes are TRBV6-5 and TRBJ1-1; D unresolved. The CDR3 runs 13 residues. CDR1 and CDR2 (germline): MNHEY, SVGAGI. Deletions cut 1 base from V and 8 bases from J, with 11 bases between. The CDR3 nucleotides read TGTGCCAGCAGTTACTTAATAACAGAAGAAGCTTTCTTT. This gives the protein CASSYLITEEAFF.

The chain joins TRBV7-9 to TRBJ2-1; the D is unclear. Between the trimmed V and J ends, which lost 2 bases and 1 base, there was a span of 3 bases. Germline CDR1 reads SEHNR; CDR2 reads FQNEAQ (reference sequence). CDR3 size: 13 residues. Here the CDR3 DNA reads TGTGCCAGCAGCTTACGGTCCTACAATGAGCAGTTCTTC. Protein sequence: CASSLRSYNEQFF.

This chain uses TRBV28 with TRBJ2-2, with D perhaps matching TRBD2 (5 bases). The germline V gene has CDR1 MDHEN and CDR2 SYDVKM. The CDR3 loop spans 15 amino acids. V shed 3 bases and J shed 7 bases, with 15 bases lying between them. CDR3 loop: CASSFPQRRVGELFF. DNA for the CDR3: TGTGCCAGCAGTTTTCCCCAGCGGCGTGTCGGGGAGCTGTTTTTT.

The chain has TRBV6-1 and TRBJ1-4; the D gene is possibly TRBD1 (5 bases). V lost 2 bases, J lost 4 bases, and 8 bases lay in between. This CDR3 is built from 14 residues. The germline V gene encodes CDR1 MNHNS and CDR2 SASEGT. This CDR3 reads CASSERQGNEKLFF. CDR3 bases: TGTGCCAGCAGTGAACGGCAGGGTAATGAAAAACTGTTTTTT.

The chain recombines TRBV2 with TRBJ2-5; possible D gene TRBD1, 6 bases. V was pared by 10 bases and J by 4 bases, with 16 bases between. The CDR3 is 13 residues long. Germline-derived CDR1 and CDR2 are SNHLY and FYNNEI. CDR3 in amino acids: CATHSSRGETQYF. The CDR3 nucleotides read TGTGCCACCCATAGCAGCAGGGGAGAGACCCAGTACTTC.

This chain uses TRBV6-6 with TRBJ1-1; perhaps TRBD1 as D (5 bases). The CDR3 has 15 residues. Germline CDR1 MNHNY, CDR2 SVGAGI (reference sequence). V gave up 5 bases and J gave up 7 bases, with 20 bases separating them. This CDR3 is CASSPLESSGVEAFF. Written as DNA, the CDR3 is TGTGCCAGCAGTCCCCTGGAGAGTTCGGGGGTTGAAGCTTTCTTT.

This clone was counted only a few times. V gene TRBV5-1 combines with J gene TRBJ2-6; D unclear. This CDR3 has 15 amino acids. Trimming took 4 bases from V and 1 from J, leaving 9 bases between them. The germline V gene encodes CDR1 SGHRS and CDR2 YFSETQ. The CDR3 nucleotides read TGCGCCAGCAGCCGGAAACAGTCTGGGGCCAACGTCCTGACTTTC. It is translated as CASSRKQSGANVLTF.